This record concerns one T cell receptor (beta chain) sequence. With the read ending 3 residues before the CDR3 end, the germline J gene is used to fill in that end. The data were produced by immunoSEQ multiplex PCR, yet TCRdb's version contains in-frame clones alone and is incomplete. The ten most abundant clones cover approximately 20% of a sample with under 35,000 clones. This record belongs to a study of T cells in women clearing cervical HPV infection. The V segment lost 2 bases and the J segment 8 bases; nucleotides outside the gene matches: 9. Germline assignment: CDR1 SGHTA and CDR2 FQGNSA. The CDR3 totals 15 residues.

This sequence originates from a woman aged 18 to 69 with a cervical HPV16 infection that either progressed to CIN3+ or cleared (not recorded which). Sequenced sample: blood buffy coat. The chain links TRBV7-2 to TRBJ2-1, with TRBD2 matching 7 bases. The CDR3 sequence is CASSLRGGGVDEQFF. CDR3 DNA (partial): TGTGCCAGCAGCTTACGAGGCGGGGGAGTGGATGAG.